These T cell receptor beta chains were read from a single sample in a study of T cell repertoires in cytomegalovirus infection. TCRdb reprocessed the reads with MiXCR, giving one entry per CDR3 protein. The repertoire holds about 190,000 distinct CDR3 sequences, with about 28% as singletons. Sequenced: PBMCs. Receptors were obtained from a human donor in good health (CMV status not recorded). Some clones in this sample may be carry-over from other donors' samples. CDR3s include the opening cysteine and the closing phenylalanine or tryptophan. Each record gives: J gene, clone size, V gene, D gene, CDR3 DNA, CDR3 protein. A D gene is named only where the DNA matches it firmly. Size is omitted from some rows. Given values are once, few, many or a class for expanded clones.

J gene: TRBJ1-4; clone size: NA; V gene: TRBV5-1; D gene: NA; CDR3 DNA: TGCGCCAGCAGCGCCGGACATTCAACTAATGAAAAACTGTTTTTT; CDR3 protein: CASSAGHSTNEKLFF
J gene: TRBJ2-7; clone size: NA; V gene: TRBV20-1; D gene: NA; CDR3 DNA: TGCAGTGCTAGAGGTCCAGCCTACGAGCAGTACTTC; CDR3 protein: CSARGPAYEQYF
J gene: TRBJ1-6; clone size: NA; V gene: TRBV9; D gene: NA; CDR3 DNA: TGTGCCAGCAGCCCCCCAGGGACTTGGAATTCACCCCTCCACTTT; CDR3 protein: CASSPPGTWNSPLHF
J gene: TRBJ1-5; clone size: many; V gene: TRBV7-8; D gene: NA; CDR3 DNA: TGTGCCAGCACCCTTGCCGGGGGGGGCATCAATCAGCCCCAGCATTTT; CDR3 protein: CASTLAGGGINQPQHF
J gene: TRBJ2-2; clone size: NA; V gene: TRBV7-8; D gene: TRBD1; CDR3 DNA: TGTGCCAGCAGCTTTCGGACAGGGGAGACCGGGGTGCTGTTTTTT; CDR3 protein: CASSFRTGETGVLFF
J gene: TRBJ2-2; clone size: few; V gene: TRBV20-1; D gene: NA; CDR3 DNA: TGCAGTGCGGGCCCCCCGCTAGGGACCGGGGAGCTGTTTTTT; CDR3 protein: CSAGPPLGTGELFF
J gene: TRBJ2-7; clone size: NA; V gene: TRBV19; D gene: NA; CDR3 DNA: TGTGCCAGTAGTGCCCCCGTGGTAGGAGGTGACTCCTACGAGCAGTACTTC; CDR3 protein: CASSAPVVGGDSYEQYF
J gene: TRBJ2-2; clone size: few; V gene: TRBV5-5; D gene: NA; CDR3 DNA: TGTGCCAGCAGCTTGGGGGCAGGGAGTAGGTCAGCGAACACCGGGGAGCTGTTTTTT; CDR3 protein: CASSLGAGSRSANTGELFF
J gene: TRBJ1-5; clone size: few; V gene: TRBV4-3; D gene: NA; CDR3 DNA: TGCGCCAGCAGCCAAGATGGGAGAAGAGGCAGCAATCAGCCCCAGCATTTT; CDR3 protein: CASSQDGRRGSNQPQHF
J gene: TRBJ1-3; clone size: few; V gene: TRBV29-1; D gene: NA; CDR3 DNA: TGCAGCGTTGAAGTGGCGTCAGGTGGTCCCGTCTCTGGAAACACCATATATTTT; CDR3 protein: CSVEVASGGPVSGNTIYF
J gene: TRBJ2-7; clone size: NA; V gene: TRBV19; D gene: TRBD1; CDR3 DNA: TGTGCCAGTAGACCCGGGACAGGGGTATTATCGCTCCTCTTC; CDR3 protein: CASRPGTGVLSLLF
J gene: TRBJ1-5; clone size: few; V gene: TRBV5-4; D gene: NA; CDR3 DNA: TGTGCCAGCAGATATAACCGTCAGCCCCAGCATTTT; CDR3 protein: CASRYNRQPQHF
J gene: TRBJ1-2; clone size: NA; V gene: TRBV12-5; D gene: NA; CDR3 DNA: TGTGCTAGTGGTTTGGCCAACGTCTATGGCTACACCTTC; CDR3 protein: CASGLANVYGYTF
J gene: TRBJ2-7; clone size: NA; V gene: TRBV30; D gene: NA; CDR3 DNA: TGTGCCTGGCAGGGGGGTCCCCCCTACGAGCAGTACTTC; CDR3 protein: CAWQGGPPYEQYF
J gene: TRBJ1-6; clone size: NA; V gene: TRBV4-2; D gene: NA; CDR3 DNA: TGTGCCAGCAGTCCGGGACGGAATAATTCACCCCTCCACTTT; CDR3 protein: CASSPGRNNSPLHF
J gene: TRBJ2-1; clone size: few; V gene: TRBV2; D gene: TRBD2; CDR3 DNA: TGTGCCAGCAGCACTAGCGGGGGGGGTCCCAACAATGAGCAGTTCTTC; CDR3 protein: CASSTSGGGPNNEQFF
J gene: TRBJ2-3; clone size: NA; V gene: TRBV27; D gene: TRBD1; CDR3 DNA: TGTGCCAGCAGCTTCGACAGGGTCGTCGCAGATACGCAGTATTTT; CDR3 protein: CASSFDRVVADTQYF
J gene: TRBJ2-1; clone size: NA; V gene: TRBV5-1; D gene: TRBD2; CDR3 DNA: TGCGCCAGCAGCTGGGGGGGGGGTTACAATGAGCAGTTCTTC; CDR3 protein: CASSWGGGYNEQFF
J gene: TRBJ2-7; clone size: many; V gene: TRBV10-3; D gene: NA; CDR3 DNA: TGTGCCATCAGCGAGGGCTCCAGGGCACCTACCTACGAGCAGTACTTC; CDR3 protein: CAISEGSRAPTYEQYF
J gene: TRBJ1-4; clone size: NA; V gene: TRBV30; D gene: NA; CDR3 DNA: TGTGCCTGGAGATCGGGGGTAAATGAAAAACTGTTTTTT; CDR3 protein: CAWRSGVNEKLFF
J gene: TRBJ1-4; clone size: NA; V gene: TRBV12-3/TRBV12-4; D gene: NA; CDR3 DNA: TGTGCCAGCAGTTTCGGACAAAATGAAAAACTGTTTTTT; CDR3 protein: CASSFGQNEKLFF
J gene: TRBJ2-3; clone size: few; V gene: TRBV6-5; D gene: NA; CDR3 DNA: TGTGCCAGCAGTTACTTTGGTAACTCAGAGCCCACAGATACGCAGTATTTT; CDR3 protein: CASSYFGNSEPTDTQYF
J gene: TRBJ2-5; clone size: few; V gene: TRBV7-6; D gene: NA; CDR3 DNA: TGTGCCAGCAGCTTAGGAGGACAGAGGACCCAGTACTTC; CDR3 protein: CASSLGGQRTQYF
J gene: TRBJ1-2; clone size: NA; V gene: TRBV25-1; D gene: TRBD1; CDR3 DNA: TGTGCCAGCAGTGTTCCGGGACAGGCCGGGAATGGCTACACCTTC; CDR3 protein: CASSVPGQAGNGYTF
J gene: TRBJ1-4; clone size: NA; V gene: TRBV6-8; D gene: TRBD1; CDR3 DNA: TGTGCCAGCAGGGTTTTGGACAGGGGAAATGAAAAACTGTTTTTT; CDR3 protein: CASRVLDRGNEKLFF
J gene: TRBJ1-1; clone size: many; V gene: TRBV7-2; D gene: TRBD1; CDR3 DNA: TGTGCCAGCAGCGCCCAGGGGACAGACACTGAAGCTTTCTTT; CDR3 protein: CASSAQGTDTEAFF
J gene: TRBJ2-7; clone size: many; V gene: TRBV7-2; D gene: NA; CDR3 DNA: TGTGCCAGCAGCTTAGGCTTCGGGGGCCCCTACGAGCAGTACTTC; CDR3 protein: CASSLGFGGPYEQYF
J gene: TRBJ2-1; clone size: NA; V gene: TRBV19; D gene: TRBD2; CDR3 DNA: TGTGCCAGTAGCGGACTAGCGGGGGAGATTTGGTTCTTC; CDR3 protein: CASSGLAGEIWFF
J gene: TRBJ1-6; clone size: NA; V gene: TRBV6-2/TRBV6-3; D gene: NA; CDR3 DNA: TGTGCCAGCAGTTACTCCTTAAGGACAGAACATAATTCACCCCTCCACTTT; CDR3 protein: CASSYSLRTEHNSPLHF
J gene: TRBJ2-1; clone size: few; V gene: TRBV7-8; D gene: TRBD2; CDR3 DNA: TGTGCCAGCAGCTTACGGGCGGGGGGGCACTACAATGAGCAGTTCTTC; CDR3 protein: CASSLRAGGHYNEQFF
J gene: TRBJ1-2; clone size: NA; V gene: TRBV5-4; D gene: NA; CDR3 DNA: TGTGCCAGCAGATTTTCAAGGGAATATGGCTACACCTTC; CDR3 protein: CASRFSREYGYTF
J gene: TRBJ1-6; clone size: NA; V gene: TRBV2; D gene: NA; CDR3 DNA: TGTGCCAGCAAACCGAGCTCCTATAATTCACCCCTCCACTTT; CDR3 protein: CASKPSSYNSPLHF
J gene: TRBJ2-1; clone size: NA; V gene: TRBV7-9; D gene: TRBD2; CDR3 DNA: TGTGCCAGCAGCCCAGGGGGGCCACTAGCGGGGCCGAGGGGTGAGCAGTTCTTC; CDR3 protein: CASSPGGPLAGPRGEQFF
J gene: TRBJ1-1; clone size: NA; V gene: TRBV6-6; D gene: TRBD1; CDR3 DNA: TGTGCCAGCAGAGTGACAGGGGGGTGGACTGAAGCTTTCTTT; CDR3 protein: CASRVTGGWTEAFF
J gene: TRBJ2-1; clone size: NA; V gene: TRBV6-2/TRBV6-3; D gene: TRBD2; CDR3 DNA: TGTGCCAGCAGTTATTGGCCCAAGCGGGGGGGTCGTAATGAGCAGTTCTTC; CDR3 protein: CASSYWPKRGGRNEQFF
J gene: TRBJ1-1; clone size: many; V gene: TRBV11-2; D gene: NA; CDR3 DNA: TGTGCCAGCAGCCCCCGCCTGAACACTGAAGCTTTCTTT; CDR3 protein: CASSPRLNTEAFF
J gene: TRBJ1-5; clone size: few; V gene: TRBV11-1; D gene: NA; CDR3 DNA: TGTGCCAGCAGCTTAAATGGGAATAGCAATCAGCCCCAGCATTTT; CDR3 protein: CASSLNGNSNQPQHF
J gene: TRBJ2-3; clone size: NA; V gene: TRBV20-1; D gene: NA; CDR3 DNA: TGCAGTGCACCCCGAGCGGACTCCTTCCTCACAGATACGCAGTATTTT; CDR3 protein: CSAPRADSFLTDTQYF
J gene: TRBJ2-5; clone size: few; V gene: TRBV5-4; D gene: NA; CDR3 DNA: TGTGCCAGCAGCTTGGAACAGGCGAGGCAAGAGACCCAGTACTTC; CDR3 protein: CASSLEQARQETQYF
J gene: TRBJ1-1; clone size: NA; V gene: TRBV12-3/TRBV12-4; D gene: NA; CDR3 DNA: TGTGCCAGCAGCCCTAGGACGGACCCGCTCAAAGCTTTCTTT; CDR3 protein: CASSPRTDPLKAFF
J gene: TRBJ2-6; clone size: few; V gene: TRBV7-3; D gene: TRBD1; CDR3 DNA: TGTGCCAGCAGGCCATCAGGGGGCGTACCGGGCCCCTCTGGGGCCAACGTCCTGACTTTC; CDR3 protein: CASRPSGGVPGPSGANVLTF
J gene: TRBJ2-1; clone size: NA; V gene: TRBV5-1; D gene: NA; CDR3 DNA: TGCGCCAGCAGCTTGGAAAACAGCTACAATGAGCAGTTCTTC; CDR3 protein: CASSLENSYNEQFF
J gene: TRBJ1-6; clone size: few; V gene: TRBV6-5; D gene: NA; CDR3 DNA: TGTGCCAGCAGTTACTCGAAAGGGGTCAATTCACCCCTCCACTTT; CDR3 protein: CASSYSKGVNSPLHF
J gene: TRBJ1-2; clone size: NA; V gene: TRBV2; D gene: NA; CDR3 DNA: TGTGCCAGCAGTGTACGGGCGGCTAACTATGGCTACACCTTC; CDR3 protein: CASSVRAANYGYTF
J gene: TRBJ2-7; clone size: few; V gene: TRBV20-1; D gene: TRBD1; CDR3 DNA: TGCAGTGCTAGAAACCCGGGACAGGCCTTCTACGAGCAGTACTTC; CDR3 protein: CSARNPGQAFYEQYF
J gene: TRBJ1-2; clone size: few; V gene: TRBV12-3/TRBV12-4; D gene: NA; CDR3 DNA: TGTGCCAGCAGTTTACGGGGGGACTATGGCTACACCTTC; CDR3 protein: CASSLRGDYGYTF
J gene: TRBJ1-2; clone size: few; V gene: TRBV12-3/TRBV12-4; D gene: NA; CDR3 DNA: TGTGCCAGCAGTCCAAGCTCGCAGGGCCTAATTGATGGCTACACCTTC; CDR3 protein: CASSPSSQGLIDGYTF
J gene: TRBJ2-2; clone size: NA; V gene: TRBV10-3; D gene: TRBD2; CDR3 DNA: TGTGCCATCAGTGATAATCTGGAGCGGGGGGGCCTAGGCACCGGGGAGCTGTTTTTT; CDR3 protein: CAISDNLERGGLGTGELFF
J gene: TRBJ2-1; clone size: NA; V gene: TRBV20-1; D gene: NA; CDR3 DNA: TGCAGTGCCATGGGGATCGATGAGCAGTTCTTC; CDR3 protein: CSAMGIDEQFF
J gene: TRBJ2-3; clone size: many; V gene: TRBV5-1; D gene: TRBD1; CDR3 DNA: TGCGCCAGCAGCTACGACAGGGGGGCAGATACGCAGTATTTT; CDR3 protein: CASSYDRGADTQYF
J gene: TRBJ2-3; clone size: few; V gene: TRBV12-3/TRBV12-4; D gene: NA; CDR3 DNA: TGTGCCAGCAGTTCCTGGGCAGGGAGAAAAGATACGCAGTATTTT; CDR3 protein: CASSSWAGRKDTQYF
J gene: TRBJ2-3; clone size: NA; V gene: TRBV29-1; D gene: NA; CDR3 DNA: TGCAGCGGCCGCTGGCAGGCTCCAGATACGCAGTATTTT; CDR3 protein: CSGRWQAPDTQYF
J gene: TRBJ2-6; clone size: many; V gene: TRBV7-2; D gene: NA; CDR3 DNA: TGTGCCAGCAGCTTAGGTTTGAGGGGCGCGGGGGCCAACGTCCTGACTTTC; CDR3 protein: CASSLGLRGAGANVLTF
J gene: TRBJ1-1; clone size: NA; V gene: TRBV20-1; D gene: NA; CDR3 DNA: TGCAGTGCGTCGCGGGGGAACACTGAAGCTTTCTTT; CDR3 protein: CSASRGNTEAFF
J gene: TRBJ2-2; clone size: few; V gene: TRBV7-2; D gene: NA; CDR3 DNA: TGTGCCAGCAGCTTAGGGGTCCCCGGGGAGCTGTTTTTT; CDR3 protein: CASSLGVPGELFF
J gene: TRBJ1-1; clone size: few; V gene: TRBV2; D gene: NA; CDR3 DNA: TGTGCCAGCTTGGCAATCCCGAACACTGAAGCTTTCTTT; CDR3 protein: CASLAIPNTEAFF